Presented here are 4 T cell receptor beta chains from one specimen sequenced in a study of blood T cell repertoires in COVID-19. Here immunoSEQ multiplex PCR was the method, and the copy in TCRdb shows in-frame clones only, minus some. Counted here are a few hundred thousand clones, 88% occurring once; the ten biggest clones make up approximately 1.7%. What was sequenced was peripheral blood. The receptors here all came from a man in his 70s with acute or convalescent COVID-19.

This sequence joins TRBV5-1 and TRBJ2-2; 11 nucleotides agree with TRBD2. Germline assignment: CDR1 SGHRS and CDR2 YFSETQ. The CDR3 runs 16 residues. The V and J ends lost 4 bases and 1 base, in that order; junction bases with no gene match: 3. The CDR3 sequence is CASSRGLAENTGELFF. The CDR3 DNA is TGCGCCAGCAGCCGGGGACTAGCGGAGAACACCGGGGAGCTGTTTTTT.

The rearrangement uses TRBV3-1 (or the pseudogene TRBV3-2) and TRBJ2-1, with 10 bases that match TRBD2. The CDR3 is 19 amino acids. The germline CDR1 and CDR2 sequences are LGHDT and YNNKEL (reference sequence). V lost 1 base to trimming and J lost 4 bases; unmatched junction nucleotides: 13. CDR3 in amino acids: CASSQGLTSGKFPYNEQFF. CDR3 DNA: TGTGCCAGCAGCCAAGGGTTAACTAGCGGGAAATTCCCTTACAATGAGCAGTTCTTC.

The rearrangement links TRBV7-3 to TRBJ2-1; D is possibly TRBD2 (5 bases). The germline CDR1 and CDR2 sequences are SGHTA and FQGTGA. The CDR3 is made up of 18 amino acids. Trimming removed 0 bases at V and 8 bases at J, with 23 bases between. As DNA, the CDR3 is TGTGCCAGCAGCTTAACTGATGGGGAGCGCACGAGAATTGATGAGCAGTTCTTC. Protein: CASSLTDGERTRIDEQFF.

This clone was counted a few times. The genes are TRBV5-1 and TRBJ1-6; 7 nucleotides agree with TRBD1. Germline assignment: CDR1 SGHRS and CDR2 YFSETQ. The length of the CDR3 is 17 residues. J was trimmed by 4 bases and V by 0 bases; bases with no gene match: 7. CDR3 loop: CASSLGTGGTYNSPLHF. The CDR3 DNA sequence: TGCGCCAGCAGCTTGGGGACAGGTGGAACTTATAATTCACCCCTCCACTTT.